This TCR beta chain emerged from a study of CD8+ T cells in alopecia areata. Notes on the study in general: Normal skin contains resident alphabeta T cells, and these are also sequenced in scalp samples. Lesional scalp displayed greater clonality than normal scalp, most notably in alopecia totalis/universalis.

Lesional scalp punch biopsies and peripheral blood were collected from alopecia areata patients. The CDR3 sequence is 18 residues long. J gave up 0 bases and V 2 bases, and 11 bases lay outside the gene matches. Germline-derived CDR1 and CDR2 are SGDLS and YYNGEE. As the sequencing template, cDNA was produced by extracting RNA and reverse transcribing it. Some clones are missing from TCRdb's copy, which holds only in-frame ones; the method was immunoSEQ multiplex PCR. The sample includes about 12,000 clones, approximately 60% seen only once; the top ten take 13%. As for this clone: Antigen specificity is unknown.

Sequenced input: skin. The chain joins TRBV9 to TRBJ2-5, with TRBD2 identical over 9 bases. The TCR originated in a human donor with alopecia areata. CDR3 sequence: CASSVGNRGGAYQETQYF. The CDR3 nucleotides are TGTGCCAGCAGCGTGGGGAATCGCGGGGGGGCCTACCAAGAGACCCAGTACTTC.